Presented here are 13 T cell receptor beta chains from one specimen sequenced in a study of shared clonotypes between healthy human individuals. Naive CD8 populations comprised CD45RO-negative cells positively selected for CCR7, excluding terminally differentiated effector memory CD45RA+ cells. Method: immunoSEQ multiplex PCR; TCRdb's copy keeps in-frame clones and lacks some. Seen here are some 2,100,000 clones, just over 90% observed once, and the top ten hold more than 1.5%. Sequenced: naive CD8+ T cells from PBMCs. These TCRs come from a man aged 18-30 years in good health. Some clones in this sample may be carry-over from other donors' samples.

V usage is TRBV18 and J usage is TRBJ1-1; 8 positions agree with TRBD1. With V trimmed by 3 bases and J by 6 bases, 6 bases remained unmatched. CDR1 is KGHSH, CDR2 LQKENI, per germline. This CDR3 contains 14 residues. CDR3 nucleotide sequence: TGTGCCAGCTCACCGCAGGACAGGGTCCCTGAAGCTTTCTTT. It yields the protein CASSPQDRVPEAFF. The variable domain in full, with the rest retrieved from reference TRBV18 and TRBJ1-1, is NAGVMQNPRHLVRRRGQEARLRCSPMKGHSHVYWYRQLPEEGLKFMVYLQKENIIDESGMPKERFSAEFPKEGPSILRIQQVVRGDSAAYFCASSPQDRVPEAFFGQGTRLTVV.

The chain is built from TRBV5-1 and TRBJ2-7, with a tentative D call TRBD2 (6 bases). Looked up from germline, CDR1 is SGHRS and CDR2 is YFSETQ. Trimming removed 3 bases from V and 4 bases from J, with 14 bases in between. This CDR3 comprises 14 residues. CDR3 DNA: TGCGCCAGCAGCTGGGGGGTTGGAAGGTACGAGCAGTACTTC. The encoded protein is CASSWGVGRYEQYF.

This clone was observed a single time. The V gene is TRBV27, the J gene TRBJ2-7; 12 bases are a match to TRBD2. The J segment lost 3 bases and the V segment lost 5 bases, leaving 11 bases of the junction unmatched. Per germline, CDR1 MNHEY and CDR2 SMNVEV (reference sequence). The CDR3 has 17 residues. The CDR3 region has the DNA TGTGCCAGCAGTGCGGTTCTAGCGGGAGGGCCGGTCTACGAGCAGTACTTC. Residues: CASSAVLAGGPVYEQYF.

This clone was found a few times. V usage is TRBV9 and J usage is TRBJ1-5; no definite D call. The CDR3 totals 14 residues. In germline, CDR1 is SGDLS, CDR2 YYNGEE. V gave up 5 bases and J gave up 4 bases, with 13 bases separating them. The CDR3 region is CASRIGSGNQPQHF. CDR3 DNA sequence: TGTGCCAGCAGAATCGGAAGCGGAAATCAGCCCCAGCATTTT.

Only a few counts were recorded for this clone. V usage is TRBV19 and J usage is TRBJ1-5; a possible D gene is TRBD1 (5 bases). With 1 base removed from V and 10 bases from J, the gap between germline ends came to 14 bases. The germline gives CDR1 LNHDA, CDR2 SQIVND (reference sequence). The CDR3 covers 14 residues. The CDR3 DNA reads as TGTGCCAGTAGTATAGCAGGGTCCCCTTTACCCCAGCATTTT. Its protein product is CASSIAGSPLPQHF.

This clone showed up just once. The chain recombines TRBV19 with TRBJ1-2, with D unclear. The CDR3 is 9 residues long. V lost 10 bases and J 4 bases, leaving 4 bases between the germline ends. CDR1 and CDR2 (germline): LNHDA, SQIVND (reference sequence). The CDR3 bases are TGTGCCACCCCCTATGGCTACACCTTC. It translates to CATPYGYTF.

A single count supports this clone. The CDR3 DNA follows: TGTGCCAGCAGCCCACCTGAGAGATACAATGAGCAGTTCTTC. This codes for CASSPPERYNEQFF. The chain employs TRBV7-9 and TRBJ2-1; D uncertain. This CDR3 region has 14 residues. Germline V gene sequence: CDR1 SEHNR, CDR2 FQNEAQ (reference sequence). Trimming shortened V by 5 bases and J by 4 bases, and 12 bases separated the two germline ends.

This chain uses TRBV6-5 with TRBJ2-7, with D tentatively TRBD1 (6 bases). CDR3 length: 14 amino acids. Deletions cut 8 bases from V and 0 bases from J, with 14 bases between. The V gene's germline CDR1 is MNHEY and CDR2 SVGAGI. CDR3 nucleotide sequence: TGTGCCAGCCCCGCCGCAGGGGACTCCTACGAGCAGTACTTC. Translating gives CASPAAGDSYEQYF.

The J gene is TRBJ2-3, the V gene TRBV11-3, with D possibly TRBD1 on 5 matching bases. The CDR3 runs to 15 residues. Between the trimmed V and J ends, which lost 2 bases and 2 bases, there was a span of 11 bases. Germline-derived CDR1 and CDR2 are SGHNT and YENEEA. In DNA, the CDR3 is TGTGCCAGCAGCTTAAGGGGCCTAAACACAGATACGCAGTATTTT. Translation: CASSLRGLNTDTQYF.

The chain carries TRBV7-8 and TRBJ1-1, with TRBD1 identical over 7 bases. The V gene's germline CDR1 is SGHVS and CDR2 FQNEAQ. This CDR3 has 18 amino acids. The V segment lost 4 bases and the J segment 6 bases; nucleotides outside the gene matches: 20. CDR3 region: CASSYRLTKGASTPEAFF. As DNA, the CDR3 is TGTGCCAGCAGCTACCGGTTGACAAAGGGGGCTTCAACTCCTGAAGCTTTCTTT.

This clone has only one observation. V gene TRBV29-1 combines with J gene TRBJ2-7, with TRBD2 matching over 15 bases. Trimming at V came to 7 bases and at J to 0 bases, leaving 10 bases not matched to a gene. Germline-derived CDR1 and CDR2 are SQVTM and ANQGSEA. The CDR3 spans 17 residues. The CDR3 DNA is TGCAGCGCCGTCGGACTAGCGGGAGGGAGGAGCTCCTACGAGCAGTACTTC. Encoded protein: CSAVGLAGGRSSYEQYF.

The J gene is TRBJ2-3, the V gene TRBV6-1; possible D gene TRBD1, 6 bases. V shed 4 bases and J shed 3 bases, with 17 bases lying between them. The germline CDR1 and CDR2 sequences are MNHNS and SASEGT. The CDR3 is made up of 16 amino acids. In DNA, the CDR3 is TGTGCCAGCAGTGCCCAAAGAGGGGGTAGGACAGATACGCAGTATTTT. Its translation: CASSAQRGGRTDTQYF.

J is TRBJ1-2 and V is TRBV27, with 10 bases fitting TRBD1. The V and J ends lost 2 bases and 8 bases, in that order; junction bases with no gene match: 11. The CDR3 is made up of 16 amino acids. Germline CDR1 reads MNHEY; CDR2 reads SMNVEV (reference sequence). CDR3 sequence reads: CASSLLTGTGVMGYTF. The CDR3 bases are TGTGCCAGCAGTTTACTCACCGGGACAGGGGTTATGGGCTACACCTTC.